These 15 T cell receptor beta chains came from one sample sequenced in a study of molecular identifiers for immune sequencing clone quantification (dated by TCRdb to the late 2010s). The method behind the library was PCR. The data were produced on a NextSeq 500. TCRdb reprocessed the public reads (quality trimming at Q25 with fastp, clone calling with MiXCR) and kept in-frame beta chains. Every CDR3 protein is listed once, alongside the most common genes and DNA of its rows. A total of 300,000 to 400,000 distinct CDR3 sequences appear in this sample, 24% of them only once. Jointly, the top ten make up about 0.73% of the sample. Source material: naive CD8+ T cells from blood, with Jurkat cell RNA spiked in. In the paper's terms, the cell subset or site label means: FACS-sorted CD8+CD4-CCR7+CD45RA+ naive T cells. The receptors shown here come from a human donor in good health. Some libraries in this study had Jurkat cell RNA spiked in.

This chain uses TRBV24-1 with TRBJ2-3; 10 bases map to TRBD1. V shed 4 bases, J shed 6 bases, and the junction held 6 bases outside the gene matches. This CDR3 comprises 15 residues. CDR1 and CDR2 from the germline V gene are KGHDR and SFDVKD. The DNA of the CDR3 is TGTGCCACCAGTGAAACGACAGGGGGCCGGGATACGCAGTATTTT. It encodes CATSETTGGRDTQYF.

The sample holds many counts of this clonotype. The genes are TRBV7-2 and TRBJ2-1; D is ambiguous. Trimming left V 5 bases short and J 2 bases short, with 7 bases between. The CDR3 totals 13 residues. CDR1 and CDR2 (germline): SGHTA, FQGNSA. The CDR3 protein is CASSPRTYNEQFF. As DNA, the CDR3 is TGTGCCAGCAGCCCCCGTACCTACAATGAGCAGTTCTTC. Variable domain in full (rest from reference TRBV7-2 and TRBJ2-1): GAGVSQSPSNKVTEKGKDVELRCDPISGHTALYWYRQSLGQGLEFLIYFQGNSAPDKSGLPSDRFSAERTGGSVSTLTIQRTQQEDSAVYLCASSPRTYNEQFFGPGTRLTVL.

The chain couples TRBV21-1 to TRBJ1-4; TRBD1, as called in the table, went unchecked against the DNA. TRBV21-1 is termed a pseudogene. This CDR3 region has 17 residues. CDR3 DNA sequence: TGTGCCAGCAGGAATCACAGGGGCCACGCAACTAATGAAAAACTGTTTTTT. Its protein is CASRNHRGHATNEKLFF.

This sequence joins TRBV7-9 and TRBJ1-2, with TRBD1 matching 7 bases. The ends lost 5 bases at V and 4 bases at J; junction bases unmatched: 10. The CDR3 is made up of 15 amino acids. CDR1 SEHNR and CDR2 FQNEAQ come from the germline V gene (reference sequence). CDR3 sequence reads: CASSITTTGIYGYTF. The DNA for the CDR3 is TGTGCCAGCAGCATAACAACGACAGGGATCTATGGCTACACCTTC. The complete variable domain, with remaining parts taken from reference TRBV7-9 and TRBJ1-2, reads DTGVSQNPRHKITKRGQNVTFRCDPISEHNRLYWYRQTLGQGPEFLTYFQNEAQLEKSRLLSDRFSAERPKGSFSTLEIQRTEQGDSAMYLCASSITTTGIYGYTFGSGTRLTVV.

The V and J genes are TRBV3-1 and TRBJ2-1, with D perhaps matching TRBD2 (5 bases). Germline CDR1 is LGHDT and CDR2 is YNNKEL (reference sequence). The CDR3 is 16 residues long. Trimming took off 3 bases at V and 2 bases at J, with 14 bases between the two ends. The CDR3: CASSQHAGGTYNEQFF. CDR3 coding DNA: TGTGCCAGCAGCCAGCATGCGGGCGGCACCTACAATGAGCAGTTCTTC.

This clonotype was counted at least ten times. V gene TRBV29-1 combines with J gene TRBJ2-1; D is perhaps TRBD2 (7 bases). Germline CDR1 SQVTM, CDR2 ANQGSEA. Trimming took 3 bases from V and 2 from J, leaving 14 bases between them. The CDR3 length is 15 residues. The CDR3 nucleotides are TGCAGCGTTGAGGAGGTGCGGGGGCCCTACAATGAGCAGTTCTTC. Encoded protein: CSVEEVRGPYNEQFF.

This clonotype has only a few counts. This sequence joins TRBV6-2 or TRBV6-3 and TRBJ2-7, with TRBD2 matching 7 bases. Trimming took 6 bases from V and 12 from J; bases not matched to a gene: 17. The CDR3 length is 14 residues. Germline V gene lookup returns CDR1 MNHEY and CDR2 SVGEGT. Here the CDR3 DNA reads TGTGCCAGCAGCCTGTCAAGGGGAGGGAATGGCTGGTACTTC. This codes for CASSLSRGGNGWYF.

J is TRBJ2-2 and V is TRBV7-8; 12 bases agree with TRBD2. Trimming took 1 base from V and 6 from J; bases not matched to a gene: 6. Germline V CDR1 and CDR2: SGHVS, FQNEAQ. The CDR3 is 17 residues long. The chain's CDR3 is CASSLGLAGGLSGELFF. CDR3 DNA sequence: TGTGCCAGCAGCTTAGGCCTAGCGGGGGGGCTGTCCGGGGAGCTGTTTTTT.

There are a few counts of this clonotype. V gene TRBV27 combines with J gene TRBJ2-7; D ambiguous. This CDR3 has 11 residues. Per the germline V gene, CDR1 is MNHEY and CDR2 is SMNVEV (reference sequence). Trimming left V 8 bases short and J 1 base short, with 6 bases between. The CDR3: CASQDSYEQYF. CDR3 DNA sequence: TGTGCCAGCCAGGATTCCTACGAGCAGTACTTC.

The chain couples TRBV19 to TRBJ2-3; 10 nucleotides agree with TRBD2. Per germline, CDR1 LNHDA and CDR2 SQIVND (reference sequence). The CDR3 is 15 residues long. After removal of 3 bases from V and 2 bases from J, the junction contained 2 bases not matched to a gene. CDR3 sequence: CASSILAGATDTQYF. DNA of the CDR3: TGTGCCAGTAGTATCCTAGCGGGAGCCACAGATACGCAGTATTTT.

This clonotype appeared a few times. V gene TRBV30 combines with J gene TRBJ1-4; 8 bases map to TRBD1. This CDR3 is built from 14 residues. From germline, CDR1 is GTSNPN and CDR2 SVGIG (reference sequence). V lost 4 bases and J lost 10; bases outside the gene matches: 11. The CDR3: CAWNVGTGGRKLFF. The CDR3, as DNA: TGTGCCTGGAATGTCGGGACAGGAGGGCGAAAACTGTTTTTT.

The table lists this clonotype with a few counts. The DNA of the CDR3 is TGTGCCAGCATTGCCCGGCAGGGGAACACCGGGGAGCTGTTTTTT. Amino acids: CASIARQGNTGELFF. This chain uses TRBV5-6 with TRBJ2-2, with D possibly being TRBD1 (5 bases). V was shortened by 6 bases and J by 1 base, with 13 bases between the two germline ends. This CDR3 has 15 residues. Germline CDR1 SGHDT, CDR2 YYEEEE.

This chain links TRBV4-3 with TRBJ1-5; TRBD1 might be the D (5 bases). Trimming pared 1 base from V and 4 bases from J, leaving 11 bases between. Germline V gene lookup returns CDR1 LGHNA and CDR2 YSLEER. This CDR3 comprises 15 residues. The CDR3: CASSQVGAGNQPQHF. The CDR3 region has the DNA TGCGCCAGCAGCCAAGTAGGGGCAGGAAATCAGCCCCAGCATTTT.

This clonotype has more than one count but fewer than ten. CDR3 DNA sequence: TGTGCCAGCAGCACGTCCGGGACAGGGGTCAATGAGCAGTTCTTC. Amino acid sequence: CASSTSGTGVNEQFF. This chain joins TRBV9 and TRBJ2-1; 10 nucleotides line up with TRBD1. The germline CDR1 and CDR2 sequences are SGDLS and YYNGEE. The CDR3 contains 15 residues. J gave up 6 bases and V 4 bases, and 7 bases lay outside the gene matches.

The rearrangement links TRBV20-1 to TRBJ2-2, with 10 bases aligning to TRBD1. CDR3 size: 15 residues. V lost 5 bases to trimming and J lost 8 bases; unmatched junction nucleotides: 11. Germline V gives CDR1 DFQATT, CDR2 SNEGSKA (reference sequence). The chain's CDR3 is CSAPSGTGVGGELFF. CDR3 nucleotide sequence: TGCAGTGCTCCATCCGGGACAGGGGTTGGAGGGGAGCTGTTTTTT.